This T cell receptor beta chain came from a study of blood T cell repertoires in COVID-19. Across the study: PBMCs, B-cell-depleted T cells, or T cells provided the cDNA or gDNA that made up the material.

As originally analysed: Quantification of nucleated cells was approximated via reference gene primer amplification. Sequencing used immunoSEQ multiplex PCR; TCRdb keeps in-frame clones, though not all of them. V and J calls and clone size are copied from that table; D and trimming were computed from the DNA. The sample lists around 200,000 clones; 85% to 90% were seen once. Participants spanned ages about 18 to 90 years and resided in around 25 US areas. Donors were grouped by their self-reported clinical history. The sequence was collected from a woman aged 40 to 49 with acute COVID-19. The sequenced sample consisted of PBMCs or T cells enriched from blood (not recorded which).

CDR3 nucleotides: TGTGCCAGCATGCGACAGGGCGGCACAGATACGCAGTATTTT. This gives the protein CASMRQGGTDTQYF. The chain uses TRBV7-9 and TRBJ2-3, with 7 bases identical to TRBD1. The CDR3 runs 14 residues. With V trimmed by 7 bases and J by 1 base, 5 bases remained unmatched. Looked up from germline, CDR1 is SEHNR and CDR2 is FQNEAQ (reference sequence).